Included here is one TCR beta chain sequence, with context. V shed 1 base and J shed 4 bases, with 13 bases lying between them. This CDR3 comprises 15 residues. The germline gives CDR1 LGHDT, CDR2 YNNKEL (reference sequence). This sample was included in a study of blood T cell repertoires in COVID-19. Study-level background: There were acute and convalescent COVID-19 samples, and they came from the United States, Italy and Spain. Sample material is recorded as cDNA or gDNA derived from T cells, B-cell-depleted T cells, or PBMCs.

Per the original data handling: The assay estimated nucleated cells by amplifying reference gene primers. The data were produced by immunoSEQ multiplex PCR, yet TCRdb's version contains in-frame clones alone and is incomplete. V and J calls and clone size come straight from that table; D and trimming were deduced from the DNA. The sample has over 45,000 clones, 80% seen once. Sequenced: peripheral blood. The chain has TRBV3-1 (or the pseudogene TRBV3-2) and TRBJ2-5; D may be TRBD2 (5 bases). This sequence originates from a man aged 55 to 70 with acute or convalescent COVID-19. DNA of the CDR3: TGTGCCAGCAGCCAAGGCCCGGGGTCGGGAGAGACCCAGTACTTC. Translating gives CASSQGPGSGETQYF.